The 29 T cell receptor beta chains listed next were all sequenced from one sample in a study of T-cell reconstitution after alpha-beta-depleted transplantation in children listed by TCRdb under 2016. Libraries were made using PCR. Sequencing was performed on an Illumina HiSeq 2500. Molecular barcoding was employed in the preparation of TCR libraries, with unique molecular identifiers being used to normalize TCRbeta repertoire quantification. The public reads were reprocessed in TCRdb via fastp at Q25 and MiXCR, keeping in-frame beta chains. For every CDR3 protein sequence, its rows merge into one entry that carries the most common genes and DNA. The sample profile shows 230,000 or so distinct CDR3 sequences; approximately 9.7% of them were found once. Together, the top ten hold approximately 4.7% of the sample. Source: PBMCs from the stem cell graft donor, taken from the stem cell graft. The receptors stem from a human donor who donated a stem cell graft to a child with SCID.

This clonotype has at least ten counts. The rearrangement links TRBV3-1 to TRBJ2-5; tentative D call: TRBD2 (5 bases). Germline assignment: CDR1 LGHDT and CDR2 YNNKEL (reference sequence). The CDR3 is made up of 16 amino acids. V gave up 0 bases and J gave up 4 bases, with 15 bases separating them. The CDR3 loop reads CASSQELRGVGETQYF. The CDR3 DNA follows: TGTGCCAGCAGCCAAGAATTACGGGGAGTCGGAGAGACCCAGTACTTC.

Relative to its sample, this clonotype is medium-sized. The rearrangement links TRBV7-2 to TRBJ2-3; 11 bases agree with TRBD2. V gave up 5 bases and J gave up 3 bases; unmatched junction bases: 4. The CDR3 has 15 residues. From germline, CDR1 is SGHTA and CDR2 FQGNSA. CDR3 bases: TGTGCCAGCAGCCGTAGCGGGGGGGTAACAGATACGCAGTATTTT. Amino acids: CASSRSGGVTDTQYF.

This clonotype was observed at least ten times. V and J are TRBV7-2 and TRBJ1-5, with 7 bases that match TRBD1. Unmatched junction bases numbered 5, after V lost 2 bases and J lost 4 bases. CDR3 length: 15 amino acids. The germline gives CDR1 SGHTA, CDR2 FQGNSA. In DNA, the CDR3 is TGTGCCAGCAGCTTACGGGACAGCCTGAATCAGCCCCAGCATTTT. Protein product: CASSLRDSLNQPQHF.

This clonotype came up a few times. This chain joins TRBV7-3 and TRBJ1-2; D might be TRBD1 (5 bases). CDR1 is SGHTA and CDR2 is FQGTGA in the germline V gene. Trimming left V 4 bases short and J 8 bases short, with 20 bases between. This CDR3 has 15 residues. CDR3 region: CASSSRGIRAMGYTF. CDR3 DNA: TGTGCCAGCAGCTCTAGGGGCATCCGGGCTATGGGCTACACCTTC.

This clonotype has at least ten counts. V and J are TRBV20-1 and TRBJ2-3; 7 bases map to TRBD2. The CDR3 covers 15 residues. Germline CDR1 reads DFQATT; CDR2 reads SNEGSKA (reference sequence). The V and J ends lost 4 bases and 1 base, in that order; junction bases with no gene match: 8. CDR3: CSATIQTSGTDTQYF. The DNA of the CDR3 is TGCAGTGCTACGATACAAACTAGCGGCACAGATACGCAGTATTTT.

This clonotype turned up a few times. The chain uses TRBV5-1 and TRBJ2-6, with D unclear. With 7 bases removed from V and 0 bases from J, the gap between germline ends came to 11 bases. The CDR3 is 15 residues long. The germline CDR1 and CDR2 sequences are SGHRS and YFSETQ. CDR3 in DNA: TGCGCCAGCGAGGACGGACGCTCTGGGGCCAACGTCCTGACTTTC. Amino acid sequence: CASEDGRSGANVLTF.

This clonotype has at least ten counts. The V call is TRBV20-1, the J call TRBJ2-3; perhaps TRBD2 as D (5 bases). The CDR3 is 14 residues long. The germline V gene has CDR1 DFQATT and CDR2 SNEGSKA (reference sequence). V dropped 3 bases and J dropped 6 bases, with 16 bases sitting between them. In DNA, the CDR3 is TGCAGTGCTAGTTTAGCCGGGGTTACGGATACGCAGTATTTT. It translates to CSASLAGVTDTQYF.

This clonotype appeared many times. V and J are TRBV20-1 and TRBJ1-1; D might be TRBD1 (5 bases). Germline CDR1 reads DFQATT; CDR2 reads SNEGSKA (reference sequence). V was trimmed by 6 bases and J by 5 bases, leaving 16 bases between them. CDR3 size: 13 residues. This CDR3 reads CSAPRGGYTEAFF. The CDR3 DNA reads as TGCAGTGCCCCGCGGGGGGGATATACTGAAGCTTTCTTT.

The V gene is TRBV2, the J gene TRBJ2-7, with 12 nucleotides matching TRBD2. This CDR3 region has 13 residues. From germline, CDR1 is SNHLY and CDR2 FYNNEI. CDR3 coding DNA: TGTGTTACTAGCGGGGGGTCCTCCTACGAGCAGTACTTC. This gives the protein CVTSGGSSYEQYF.

This clonotype has a count of ten or more. The chain uses TRBV20-1 and TRBJ2-7; a weak D match, TRBD2 (5 bases). Trimming removed 5 bases from V and 2 bases from J, with 13 bases in between. CDR1 is DFQATT and CDR2 is SNEGSKA in the germline V gene (reference sequence). The CDR3 length is 13 residues. Written as DNA, the CDR3 is TGCAGTGCTGAGGGATCCCCCCCCTACGAGCAGTACTTC. Residues: CSAEGSPPYEQYF.

This clonotype was counted ten times or more. The V gene is TRBV12-3 or TRBV12-4, the J gene TRBJ1-6, with TRBD1 matching over 9 bases. The length of the CDR3 is 13 residues. Losses at the gene ends were 7 bases for V and 7 bases for J; bases not matched to a gene: 2. The CDR3 here is CASTGQGNSPLHF. DNA for the CDR3: TGTGCCAGCACCGGACAGGGGAATTCACCCCTCCACTTT.

This clonotype has at least ten counts. The chain combines TRBV6-5 with TRBJ2-7; 7 nucleotides align to TRBD2. Germline V CDR1 and CDR2: MNHEY, SVGAGI. Trimming took 4 bases from V and 1 from J; bases not matched to a gene: 4. The length of the CDR3 is 14 residues. The CDR3 sequence is CASSSPGGSYEQYF. The CDR3 coding sequence is TGTGCCAGCAGTTCCCCCGGGGGGTCCTACGAGCAGTACTTC.

This clonotype was seen just once. A clone one base away is much larger, so this may be a read error. This chain connects TRBV20-1 to TRBJ2-7; D tentatively fits TRBD1 or TRBD2 (5 bases each). This CDR3 spans 14 amino acids. Germline loops: CDR1 DFQATT, CDR2 SNEGSKA (reference sequence). V was trimmed by 3 bases and J by 1 base, leaving 13 bases between them. The CDR3 region is CSASRGAISYEQYF. In DNA, the CDR3 is TGCAGTGCTAGTAGAGGGGCAATATCCTACGAGCAGTACTTC.

This clonotype was seen repeatedly, ten times or more. This chain links TRBV11-1 with TRBJ2-1; perhaps TRBD2 as D (6 bases). The germline gives CDR1 SGHAT, CDR2 FQDESV (reference sequence). The CDR3 is made up of 15 amino acids. V shed 0 bases and J shed 7 bases, with 13 bases lying between them. CDR3 amino acids: CASSLALAGRNEQFF. The DNA for the CDR3 is TGTGCCAGCAGCTTAGCGCTTGCGGGGCGAAATGAGCAGTTCTTC.

This clonotype has at least ten counts. The rearrangement uses TRBV6-1 and TRBJ2-7, with D perhaps TRBD1 (6 bases). Trimming took off 6 bases at V and 4 bases at J, with 22 bases between the two ends. Germline values: CDR1 MNHNS, CDR2 SASEGT. This CDR3 has 16 residues. CDR3 amino acids: CASRDILTGPRYEQYF. In nucleotides, the CDR3 is TGTGCCAGCAGGGATATTCTGACAGGCCCCAGATACGAGCAGTACTTC.

This clonotype was seen many times. The chain employs TRBV20-1 and TRBJ1-1, with 7 nucleotides matching TRBD1. The J segment lost 11 bases and the V segment lost 6 bases, leaving 15 bases of the junction unmatched. Germline lookup yields CDR1 DFQATT and CDR2 SNEGSKA (reference sequence). This CDR3 is 13 amino acids long. This CDR3 is CSARDTRGLGAFF. CDR3 DNA: TGCAGTGCACGAGATACCAGGGGGTTGGGGGCTTTCTTT.

This clonotype showed up just a few times. The chain joins TRBV11-2 to TRBJ2-5; 8 bases match TRBD1. V gave up 6 bases and J gave up 5 bases; unmatched junction bases: 8. This CDR3 has 14 residues. Germline V CDR1 and CDR2: SGHAT, FQNNGV. The CDR3 DNA follows: TGTGCCAGCAGAACTCCCAGGGGGCTGGAGACCCAGTACTTC. Protein: CASRTPRGLETQYF.

J is TRBJ2-1 and V is TRBV27; D possibly corresponds to TRBD1 (6 bases). The germline gives CDR1 MNHEY, CDR2 SMNVEV (reference sequence). Trimming took off 4 bases at V and 7 bases at J, with 29 bases between the two ends. This CDR3 region has 19 residues. Written as DNA, the CDR3 is TGTGCCAGCAGTTCCCGGGCGGACAGTTACTATCCCATGGGGAATGAGCAGTTCTTC. This codes for CASSSRADSYYPMGNEQFF.

This clonotype was seen repeatedly, ten times or more. This chain joins TRBV5-1 and TRBJ2-3, with D tentatively TRBD1 (5 bases). Trimming cost V 4 bases and J 4 bases, with 13 bases left between them. Germline lookup yields CDR1 SGHRS and CDR2 YFSETQ. The CDR3 has 14 amino acids. This CDR3 is CASSTSPQADTQYF. CDR3 in DNA: TGCGCCAGCAGCACGTCGCCACAGGCAGATACGCAGTATTTT. The variable domain in full, completed from reference TRBV5-1 and TRBJ2-3, reads KAGVTQTPRYLIKTRGQQVTLSCSPISGHRSVSWYQQTPGQGLQFLFEYFSETQRNKGNFPGRFSGRQFSNSRSEMNVSTLELGDSALYLCASSTSPQADTQYFGPGTRLTVL.

This clonotype was seen ten or more times. V usage is TRBV5-1 and J usage is TRBJ1-1; D remains unclear. Trimming cost V 1 base and J 4 bases, with 11 bases left between them. CDR1 and CDR2 from the germline V gene are SGHRS and YFSETQ. CDR3 length: 14 residues. The CDR3 loop reads CASSLIGRGTEAFF. In nucleotides, the CDR3 is TGCGCCAGCAGCTTGATCGGTAGAGGCACTGAAGCTTTCTTT.

This clonotype was seen many times. The CDR3 protein is CASSQGSGSGELFF. DNA of the CDR3: TGCGCCAGCAGCCAAGGGTCGGGATCAGGGGAGCTGTTTTTT. The J gene is TRBJ2-2, the V gene TRBV4-1; TRBD2 might be the D (5 bases). The CDR3 covers 14 residues. V shed 1 base and J shed 8 bases, with 11 bases lying between them. CDR1 and CDR2 (germline): MGHRA, YSYEKL.

This clonotype was seen at least ten times. The V and J genes are TRBV7-9 and TRBJ2-7, with TRBD1 identical over 9 bases. The CDR3 sequence is 17 residues long. CDR1 is SEHNR, CDR2 FQNEAQ, per germline (reference sequence). The V and J ends lost 4 bases and 2 bases, in that order; junction bases with no gene match: 12. CDR3 residues: CASSSSRDRVETYEQYF. The CDR3 DNA reads TGTGCCAGCAGCTCGTCCCGGGACAGGGTAGAAACCTACGAGCAGTACTTC.

This clonotype was seen ten or more times. The rearrangement links TRBV5-5 to TRBJ2-5; 11 bases align to TRBD1. The CDR3 length is 18 residues. Trimming at V came to 2 bases and at J to 7 bases, leaving 16 bases not matched to a gene. Per the germline V gene, CDR1 is SGHKS and CDR2 is YYEKEE (reference sequence). The CDR3 sequence is CASSLRGQGERLSGTQYF. CDR3 nucleotides: TGTGCCAGCAGCTTACGGGGACAGGGGGAGCGCCTCTCTGGGACCCAGTACTTC.

This clonotype showed up many times. The chain employs TRBV21-1 and TRBJ2-7. TRBV21-1 is an annotated pseudogene. This CDR3 is 16 amino acids long. The CDR3 DNA reads as TGTGCCAGCAGCAAAGCGTCGAGCGGGAGCTCCTACGAGCAGTACTTC. It translates to CASSKASSGSSYEQYF.

This clonotype was detected ten times or more. The chain is built from TRBV5-1 and TRBJ2-4; no clear D gene. The germline gives CDR1 SGHRS, CDR2 YFSETQ. This CDR3 spans 15 amino acids. V dropped 0 bases and J dropped 1 base, with 8 bases sitting between them. CDR3 sequence reads: CASSLDWAAKNIQYF. In nucleotides, the CDR3 is TGCGCCAGCAGCTTGGATTGGGCGGCCAAAAACATTCAGTACTTC.

This clonotype was observed many times. The chain links TRBV3-1 to TRBJ2-3; TRBD1 agrees at 8 bases. Trimming cost V 4 bases and J 5 bases; bases outside gene matches: 2. The CDR3 has 13 amino acids. Germline assignment: CDR1 LGHDT and CDR2 YNNKEL (reference sequence). The CDR3 sequence is CASSPTGEDTQYF. The CDR3 DNA sequence: TGTGCCAGCAGCCCGACAGGGGAAGATACGCAGTATTTT.

Concerning this clonotype itself: This may stem from a read error, because a much larger clone lies one nucleotide away. The rearrangement uses TRBV12-3 or TRBV12-4 and TRBJ1-2, with a possible D match to TRBD1 (6 bases). V lost 0 bases, J lost 6 bases, and 17 bases lay in between. The CDR3 covers 16 residues. In DNA form, the CDR3 reads TGTGCCAGCAGTTTAGCGGGCCGGGGGCAAAACCATGGCTACACCTTC. Amino acid sequence: CASSLAGRGQNHGYTF.

This clonotype appeared many times. The CDR3 sequence is CSARPGLNQPQHF. CDR3 DNA: TGCAGTGCCCGACCGGGACTGAATCAGCCCCAGCATTTT. The genes are TRBV20-1 and TRBJ1-5, with a weak D call TRBD1 (5 bases). CDR1 DFQATT and CDR2 SNEGSKA come from the germline V gene (reference sequence). The ends were cut back, 6 bases at V and 4 bases at J, with 13 bases in the middle. The CDR3 runs to 13 residues.

This clonotype was counted at least ten times. The chain joins TRBV2 to TRBJ1-1, with D hard to call. The ends were cut back, 3 bases at V and 8 bases at J, with 10 bases in the middle. The CDR3 is made up of 12 amino acids. CDR1 and CDR2 from the germline V gene are SNHLY and FYNNEI. CDR3 amino acids: CASSESGIEAFF. CDR3 DNA: TGTGCCAGCAGTGAGTCCGGGATAGAAGCTTTCTTT.